This TCR beta chain was identified during a study of blood T cell repertoires in COVID-19. The CDR3 contains 13 residues. V was shortened by 4 bases and J by 6 bases, with 13 bases between the two germline ends. CDR1 and CDR2 from the germline V gene are SGHNT and YYREEE (reference sequence). The assay was immunoSEQ multiplex PCR, and TCRdb's table has in-frame clones only and misses some. The table includes about 240,000 clones, around four fifths detected once. This clonotype was obtained from a young man who had recovered from COVID-19. The genes are TRBV5-4 and TRBJ1-2; D ambiguous. The specimen sequenced was peripheral blood. CDR3 loop: CASSRGGSDGYTF. Here the CDR3 DNA reads TGTGCCAGCAGCCGGGGAGGTAGCGATGGCTACACCTTC.